Listed here are 9 T cell receptor beta chains from one sample, sequenced in a study of cytomegalovirus exposure and HLA in healthy donors. Researchers ran the PCR with 60 Vbeta and 13 Jbeta primers. Using immunoSEQ multiplex PCR, the repertoire was profiled, and TCRdb retains in-frame clones only, with some absent. Seen here are about 110,000 clones, roughly 75% observed once, and the top ten hold about 2.3%. The sequenced sample consisted of PBMCs. Source of these receptors: a man between 40 and 49 years old in good health and CMV-seronegative.

V gene TRBV19 combines with J gene TRBJ1-2; a possible D gene is TRBD1 (6 bases). Germline loops: CDR1 LNHDA, CDR2 SQIVND (reference sequence). Trimming took 3 bases from V and 8 from J, leaving 13 bases between them. There are 13 residues in the CDR3. The CDR3 nucleotides are TGTGCCAGTAGTATGGCAGGGGTGGAGGGCTACACCTTC. Its translation is CASSMAGVEGYTF.

CDR3 nucleotides: TGTGCCAGTAGCCCGCCGGGGAAGGCTAACACCGGGGAGCTGTTTTTT. Protein: CASSPPGKANTGELFF. V usage is TRBV19 and J usage is TRBJ2-2; tentative D call: TRBD2 (5 bases). The V and J ends lost 6 bases and 2 bases respectively, with 16 bases between them. CDR1 is LNHDA, CDR2 SQIVND, per germline (reference sequence). This CDR3 region has 16 residues.

Comment on this clone: One junction end disagrees with the germline gene, perhaps due to a read error. This chain joins TRBV2 and TRBJ2-1, with TRBD2 identical over 8 bases. Germline assignment: CDR1 SNHLY and CDR2 FYNNEI. The CDR3 has 15 amino acids. CDR3 region: CAGSAVVAGYHEQFF. CDR3 nucleotides: TGTGCCGGCAGTGCGGTCGTAGCGGGGTACCATGAGCAGTTCTTC.

This rearrangement joins TRBV5-6 to TRBJ2-5, with D unclear. Germline CDR1 and CDR2: SGHDT and YYEEEE. V was shortened by 4 bases and J by 0 bases, with 10 bases between the two germline ends. The CDR3 runs 14 residues. CDR3 protein: CASSLGRDQETQYF. CDR3 nucleotides: TGTGCCAGCAGCCTAGGCCGGGACCAAGAGACCCAGTACTTC.

V gene TRBV7-9 combines with J gene TRBJ2-7; D is undetermined. V lost 5 bases and J 3 bases, leaving 14 bases between the germline ends. Germline lookup yields CDR1 SEHNR and CDR2 FQNEAQ (reference sequence). This CDR3 spans 14 amino acids. CDR3 DNA sequence: TGTGCCAGCAGCACTTTAACGCCCGTCTACGAGCAGTACTTC. Its translation: CASSTLTPVYEQYF.

The V gene is TRBV10-3, the J gene TRBJ1-1; D gene uncertain. Trimming shortened V by 4 bases and J by 0 bases, and 12 bases separated the two germline ends. The CDR3 is 15 amino acids. The germline gives CDR1 ENHRY, CDR2 SYGVKD. The DNA for the CDR3 is TGTGCCATCAGTGTACAGATAAGAATGAACACTGAAGCTTTCTTT. Amino acids: CAISVQIRMNTEAFF.

The chain couples TRBV7-2 to TRBJ2-2, with TRBD1 matching 8 bases. Germline CDR1 reads SGHTA; CDR2 reads FQGNSA. The V segment lost 5 bases and the J segment 3 bases; nucleotides outside the gene matches: 5. This CDR3 is 15 amino acids long. Here the CDR3 DNA reads TGTGCCAGCAGCCCCCGGACAGGGTACACCGGGGAGCTGTTTTTT. This gives the protein CASSPRTGYTGELFF.

The chain recombines TRBV5-1 with TRBJ2-5; a possible D gene is TRBD1 (5 bases). This CDR3 comprises 16 residues. From germline, CDR1 is SGHRS and CDR2 YFSETQ. Trimming shortened V by 0 bases and J by 4 bases, and 16 bases separated the two germline ends. The CDR3 region has the DNA TGCGCCAGCAGCTTGGAGGGGCAAACTCGAGGAGAGACCCAGTACTTC. This encodes CASSLEGQTRGETQYF.

The chain joins TRBV5-6 to TRBJ2-5; D is possibly TRBD2 (6 bases). CDR1 SGHDT and CDR2 YYEEEE come from the germline V gene. V shed 4 bases and J shed 2 bases, with 15 bases lying between them. CDR3 length equals 15 residues. The CDR3 DNA reads TGTGCCAGCAGCGGAGGTACTAGCCTACAAGAGACCCAGTACTTC. Protein sequence: CASSGGTSLQETQYF.